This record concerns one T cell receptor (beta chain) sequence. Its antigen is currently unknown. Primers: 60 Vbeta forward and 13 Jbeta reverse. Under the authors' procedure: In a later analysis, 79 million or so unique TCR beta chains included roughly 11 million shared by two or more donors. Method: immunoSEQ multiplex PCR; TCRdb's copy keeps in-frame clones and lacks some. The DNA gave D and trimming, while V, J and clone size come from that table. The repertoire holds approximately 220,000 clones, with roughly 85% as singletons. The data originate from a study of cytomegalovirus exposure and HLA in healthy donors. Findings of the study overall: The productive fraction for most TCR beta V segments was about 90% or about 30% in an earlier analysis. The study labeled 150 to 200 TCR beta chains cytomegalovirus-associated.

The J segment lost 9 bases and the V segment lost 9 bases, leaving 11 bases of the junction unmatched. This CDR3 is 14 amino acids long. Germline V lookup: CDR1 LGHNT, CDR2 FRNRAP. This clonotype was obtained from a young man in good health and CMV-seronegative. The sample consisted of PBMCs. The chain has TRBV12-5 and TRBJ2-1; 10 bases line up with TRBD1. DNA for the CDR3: TGTGCTAGCTATCCCGGGACAGGGGCGGGTGAGCAGTTCTTC. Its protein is CASYPGTGAGEQFF.